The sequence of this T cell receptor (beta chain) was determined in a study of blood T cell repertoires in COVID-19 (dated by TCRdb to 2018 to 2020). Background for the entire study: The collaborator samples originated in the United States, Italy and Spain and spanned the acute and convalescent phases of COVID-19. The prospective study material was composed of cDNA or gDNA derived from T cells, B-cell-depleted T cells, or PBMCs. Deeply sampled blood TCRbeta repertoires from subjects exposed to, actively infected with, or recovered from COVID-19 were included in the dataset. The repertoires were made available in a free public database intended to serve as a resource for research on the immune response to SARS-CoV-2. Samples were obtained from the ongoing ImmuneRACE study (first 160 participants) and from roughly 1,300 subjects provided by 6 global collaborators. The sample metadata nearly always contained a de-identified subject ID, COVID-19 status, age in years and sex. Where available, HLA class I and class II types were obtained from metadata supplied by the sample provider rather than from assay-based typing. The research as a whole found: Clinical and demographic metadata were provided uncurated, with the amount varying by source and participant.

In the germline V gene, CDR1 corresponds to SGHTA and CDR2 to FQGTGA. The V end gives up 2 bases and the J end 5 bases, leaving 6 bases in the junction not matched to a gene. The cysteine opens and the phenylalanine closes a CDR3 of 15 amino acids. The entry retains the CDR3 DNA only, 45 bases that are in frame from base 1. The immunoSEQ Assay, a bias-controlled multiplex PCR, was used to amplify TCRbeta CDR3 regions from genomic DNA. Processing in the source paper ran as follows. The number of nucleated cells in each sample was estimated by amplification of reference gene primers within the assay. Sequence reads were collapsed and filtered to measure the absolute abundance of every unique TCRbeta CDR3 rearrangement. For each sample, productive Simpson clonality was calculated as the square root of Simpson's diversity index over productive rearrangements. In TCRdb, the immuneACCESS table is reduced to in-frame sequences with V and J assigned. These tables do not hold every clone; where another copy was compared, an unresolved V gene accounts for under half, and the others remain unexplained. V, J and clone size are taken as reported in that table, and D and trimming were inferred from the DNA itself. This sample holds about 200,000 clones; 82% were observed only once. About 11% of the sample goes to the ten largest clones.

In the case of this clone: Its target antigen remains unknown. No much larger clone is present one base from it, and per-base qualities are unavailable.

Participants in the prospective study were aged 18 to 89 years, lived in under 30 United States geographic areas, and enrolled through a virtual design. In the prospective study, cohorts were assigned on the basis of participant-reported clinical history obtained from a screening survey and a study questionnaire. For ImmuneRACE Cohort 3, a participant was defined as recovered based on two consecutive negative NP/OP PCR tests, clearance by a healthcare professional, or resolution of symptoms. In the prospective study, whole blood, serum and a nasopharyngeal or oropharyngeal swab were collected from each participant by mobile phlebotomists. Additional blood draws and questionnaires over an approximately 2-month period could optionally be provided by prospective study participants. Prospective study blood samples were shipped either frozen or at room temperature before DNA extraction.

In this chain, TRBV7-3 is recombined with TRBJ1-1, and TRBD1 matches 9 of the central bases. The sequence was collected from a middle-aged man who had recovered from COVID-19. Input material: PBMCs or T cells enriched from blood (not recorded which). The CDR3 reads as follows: CASSLGGQGYTEAFF. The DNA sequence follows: TGTGCCAGCAGCTTAGGTGGACAGGGGTATACTGAAGCTTTCTTT.